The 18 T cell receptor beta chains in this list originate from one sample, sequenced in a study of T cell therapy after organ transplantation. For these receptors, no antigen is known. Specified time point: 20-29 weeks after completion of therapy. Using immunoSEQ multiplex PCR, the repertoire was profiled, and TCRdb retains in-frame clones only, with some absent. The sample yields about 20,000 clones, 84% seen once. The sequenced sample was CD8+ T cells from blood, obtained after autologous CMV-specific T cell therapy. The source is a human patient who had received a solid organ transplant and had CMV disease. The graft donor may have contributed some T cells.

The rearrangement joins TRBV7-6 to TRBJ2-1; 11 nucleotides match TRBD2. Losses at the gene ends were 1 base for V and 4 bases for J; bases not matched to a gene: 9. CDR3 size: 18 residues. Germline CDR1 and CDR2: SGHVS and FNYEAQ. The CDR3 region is CASSLEAVGTSGYNEQFF. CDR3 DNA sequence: TGTGCCAGCAGCTTAGAGGCAGTCGGGACTAGCGGATACAATGAGCAGTTCTTC.

CDR3 nucleotides: TGTGCCAGCAGCGTAGGCCAGGGGGCGTTATACAATGAGCAGTTCTTC. The encoded protein is CASSVGQGALYNEQFF. This rearrangement joins TRBV9 to TRBJ2-1, with 8 bases that match TRBD1. Germline V CDR1 and CDR2: SGDLS, YYNGEE. Trimming cost V 0 bases and J 4 bases; bases outside gene matches: 6. The CDR3 contains 16 residues.

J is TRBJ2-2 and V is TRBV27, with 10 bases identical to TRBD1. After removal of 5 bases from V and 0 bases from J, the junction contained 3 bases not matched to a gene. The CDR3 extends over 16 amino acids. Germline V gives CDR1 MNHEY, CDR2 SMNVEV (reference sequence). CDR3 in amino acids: CASSPGQGANTGELFF. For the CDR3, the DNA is TGTGCCAGCAGTCCCGGACAGGGGGCGAACACCGGGGAGCTGTTTTTT.

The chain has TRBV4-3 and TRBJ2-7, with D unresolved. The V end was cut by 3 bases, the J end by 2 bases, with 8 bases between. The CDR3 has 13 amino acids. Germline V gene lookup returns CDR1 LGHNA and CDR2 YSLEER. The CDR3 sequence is CASSQEFPYEQYF. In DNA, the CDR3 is TGCGCCAGCAGCCAGGAATTCCCCTACGAGCAGTACTTC.

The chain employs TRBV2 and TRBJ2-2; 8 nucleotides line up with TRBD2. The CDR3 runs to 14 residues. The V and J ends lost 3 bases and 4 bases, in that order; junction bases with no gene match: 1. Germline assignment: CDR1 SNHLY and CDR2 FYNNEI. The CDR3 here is CASSDGTSTGELFF. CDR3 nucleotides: TGTGCCAGCAGTGATGGGACTAGCACCGGGGAGCTGTTTTTT.

The CDR3 region has the DNA TGTGCCAGCAGCGAAGACACCTCCTACGAGCAGTACTTC. Protein product: CASSEDTSYEQYF. This rearrangement joins TRBV7-8 to TRBJ2-7; D uncertain. Germline V gives CDR1 SGHVS, CDR2 FQNEAQ. This CDR3 has 13 amino acids. Trimming took 5 bases from V and 0 from J, leaving 8 bases between them.

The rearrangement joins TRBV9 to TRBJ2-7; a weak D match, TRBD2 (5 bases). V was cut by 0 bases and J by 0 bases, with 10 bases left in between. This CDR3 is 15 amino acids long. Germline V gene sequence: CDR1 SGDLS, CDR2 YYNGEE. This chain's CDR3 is CASSVGTFASYEQYF. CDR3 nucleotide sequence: TGTGCCAGCAGCGTAGGGACTTTCGCCTCCTACGAGCAGTACTTC. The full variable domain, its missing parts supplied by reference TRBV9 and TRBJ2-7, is DSGVTQTPKHLITATGQRVTLRCSPRSGDLSVYWYQQSLDQGLQFLIQYYNGEERAKGNILERFSAQQFPDLHSELNLSSLELGDSALYFCASSVGTFASYEQYFGPGTRLTVT.

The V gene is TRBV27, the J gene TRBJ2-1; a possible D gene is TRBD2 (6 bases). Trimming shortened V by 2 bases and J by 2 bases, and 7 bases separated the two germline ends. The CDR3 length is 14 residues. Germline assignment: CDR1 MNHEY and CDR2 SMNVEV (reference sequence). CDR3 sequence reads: CASSLGGTYNEQFF. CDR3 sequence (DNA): TGTGCCAGCAGTTTAGGCGGGACCTACAATGAGCAGTTCTTC.

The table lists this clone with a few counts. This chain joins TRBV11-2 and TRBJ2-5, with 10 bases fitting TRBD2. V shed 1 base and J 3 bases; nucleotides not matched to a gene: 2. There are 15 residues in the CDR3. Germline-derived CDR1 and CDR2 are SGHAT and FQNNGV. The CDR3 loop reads CASSLGLAGKETQYF. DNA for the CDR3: TGTGCCAGCAGCTTAGGACTAGCGGGTAAAGAGACCCAGTACTTC.

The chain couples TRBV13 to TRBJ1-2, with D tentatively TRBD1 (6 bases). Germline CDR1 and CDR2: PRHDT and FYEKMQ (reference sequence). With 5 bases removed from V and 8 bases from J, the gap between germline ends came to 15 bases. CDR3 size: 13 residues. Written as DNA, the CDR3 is TGTGCCAGCAGCCCGACAGGCGCCGAGGGCTACACCTTC. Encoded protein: CASSPTGAEGYTF. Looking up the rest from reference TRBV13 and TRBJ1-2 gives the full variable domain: AAGVIQSPRHLIKEKRETATLKCYPIPRHDTVYWYQQGPGQDPQFLISFYEKMQSDKGSIPDRFSAQQFSDYHSELNMSSLELGDSALYFCASSPTGAEGYTFGSGTRLTVV.

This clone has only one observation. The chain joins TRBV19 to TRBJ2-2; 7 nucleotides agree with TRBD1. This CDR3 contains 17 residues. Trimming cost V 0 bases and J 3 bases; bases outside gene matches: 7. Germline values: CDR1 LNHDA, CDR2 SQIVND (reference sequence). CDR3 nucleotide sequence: TGTGCCAGTAGTATAGACCCCGACAGGGCGTACACCGGGGAGCTGTTTTTT. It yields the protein CASSIDPDRAYTGELFF.

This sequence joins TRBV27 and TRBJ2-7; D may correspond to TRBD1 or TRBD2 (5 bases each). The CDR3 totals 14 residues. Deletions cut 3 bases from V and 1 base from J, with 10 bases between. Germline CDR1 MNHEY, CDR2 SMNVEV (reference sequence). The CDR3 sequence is CASSFGTGSYEQYF. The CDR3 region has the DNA TGTGCCAGCAGTTTTGGGACCGGATCCTACGAGCAGTACTTC.

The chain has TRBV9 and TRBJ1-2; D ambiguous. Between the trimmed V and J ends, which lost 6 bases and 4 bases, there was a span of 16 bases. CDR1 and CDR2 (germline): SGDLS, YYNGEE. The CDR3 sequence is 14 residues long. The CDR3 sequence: CASMLWGRVYGYTF. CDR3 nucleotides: TGTGCCAGCATGCTTTGGGGTCGGGTCTATGGCTACACCTTC.

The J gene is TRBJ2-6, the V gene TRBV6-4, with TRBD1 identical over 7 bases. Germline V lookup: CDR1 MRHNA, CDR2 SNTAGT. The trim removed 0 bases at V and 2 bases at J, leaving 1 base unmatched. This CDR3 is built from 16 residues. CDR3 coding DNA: TGTGCCAGCAGTGACTCAGGGGGCGCTGGGGCCAACGTCCTGACTTTC. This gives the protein CASSDSGGAGANVLTF.

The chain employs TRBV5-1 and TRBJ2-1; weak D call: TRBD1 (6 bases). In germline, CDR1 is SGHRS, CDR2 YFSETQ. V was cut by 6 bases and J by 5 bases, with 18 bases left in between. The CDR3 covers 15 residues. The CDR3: CASKPQGSPNNEQFF. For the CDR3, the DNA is TGCGCCAGCAAACCTCAGGGGTCCCCTAACAATGAGCAGTTCTTC. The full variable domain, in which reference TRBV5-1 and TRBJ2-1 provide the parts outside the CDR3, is KAGVTQTPRYLIKTRGQQVTLSCSPISGHRSVSWYQQTPGQGLQFLFEYFSETQRNKGNFPGRFSGRQFSNSRSEMNVSTLELGDSALYLCASKPQGSPNNEQFFGPGTRLTVL.

CDR3 loop: CAISDLDRGQGDTEAFF. In DNA, the CDR3 is TGTGCCATCAGTGACTTGGACAGGGGGCAGGGGGACACTGAAGCTTTCTTT. The rearrangement joins TRBV10-3 to TRBJ1-1; the match to TRBD1 covers 11 bases. CDR1 and CDR2 (germline): ENHRY, SYGVKD. There are 17 residues in the CDR3. Unmatched junction bases numbered 9, after V lost 3 bases and J lost 3 bases.

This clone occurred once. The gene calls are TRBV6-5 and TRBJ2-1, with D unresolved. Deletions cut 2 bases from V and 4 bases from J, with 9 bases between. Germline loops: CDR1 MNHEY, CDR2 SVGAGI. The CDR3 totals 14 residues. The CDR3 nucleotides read TGTGCCAGCAGTTACACGGACCAGTACAATGAGCAGTTCTTC. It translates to CASSYTDQYNEQFF.

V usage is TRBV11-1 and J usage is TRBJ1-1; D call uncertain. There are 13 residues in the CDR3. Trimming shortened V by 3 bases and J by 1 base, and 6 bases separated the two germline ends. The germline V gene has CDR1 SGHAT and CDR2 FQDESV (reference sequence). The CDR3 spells CASSFHSNTEAFF. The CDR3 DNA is TGTGCCAGCAGCTTTCACTCGAACACTGAAGCTTTCTTT.